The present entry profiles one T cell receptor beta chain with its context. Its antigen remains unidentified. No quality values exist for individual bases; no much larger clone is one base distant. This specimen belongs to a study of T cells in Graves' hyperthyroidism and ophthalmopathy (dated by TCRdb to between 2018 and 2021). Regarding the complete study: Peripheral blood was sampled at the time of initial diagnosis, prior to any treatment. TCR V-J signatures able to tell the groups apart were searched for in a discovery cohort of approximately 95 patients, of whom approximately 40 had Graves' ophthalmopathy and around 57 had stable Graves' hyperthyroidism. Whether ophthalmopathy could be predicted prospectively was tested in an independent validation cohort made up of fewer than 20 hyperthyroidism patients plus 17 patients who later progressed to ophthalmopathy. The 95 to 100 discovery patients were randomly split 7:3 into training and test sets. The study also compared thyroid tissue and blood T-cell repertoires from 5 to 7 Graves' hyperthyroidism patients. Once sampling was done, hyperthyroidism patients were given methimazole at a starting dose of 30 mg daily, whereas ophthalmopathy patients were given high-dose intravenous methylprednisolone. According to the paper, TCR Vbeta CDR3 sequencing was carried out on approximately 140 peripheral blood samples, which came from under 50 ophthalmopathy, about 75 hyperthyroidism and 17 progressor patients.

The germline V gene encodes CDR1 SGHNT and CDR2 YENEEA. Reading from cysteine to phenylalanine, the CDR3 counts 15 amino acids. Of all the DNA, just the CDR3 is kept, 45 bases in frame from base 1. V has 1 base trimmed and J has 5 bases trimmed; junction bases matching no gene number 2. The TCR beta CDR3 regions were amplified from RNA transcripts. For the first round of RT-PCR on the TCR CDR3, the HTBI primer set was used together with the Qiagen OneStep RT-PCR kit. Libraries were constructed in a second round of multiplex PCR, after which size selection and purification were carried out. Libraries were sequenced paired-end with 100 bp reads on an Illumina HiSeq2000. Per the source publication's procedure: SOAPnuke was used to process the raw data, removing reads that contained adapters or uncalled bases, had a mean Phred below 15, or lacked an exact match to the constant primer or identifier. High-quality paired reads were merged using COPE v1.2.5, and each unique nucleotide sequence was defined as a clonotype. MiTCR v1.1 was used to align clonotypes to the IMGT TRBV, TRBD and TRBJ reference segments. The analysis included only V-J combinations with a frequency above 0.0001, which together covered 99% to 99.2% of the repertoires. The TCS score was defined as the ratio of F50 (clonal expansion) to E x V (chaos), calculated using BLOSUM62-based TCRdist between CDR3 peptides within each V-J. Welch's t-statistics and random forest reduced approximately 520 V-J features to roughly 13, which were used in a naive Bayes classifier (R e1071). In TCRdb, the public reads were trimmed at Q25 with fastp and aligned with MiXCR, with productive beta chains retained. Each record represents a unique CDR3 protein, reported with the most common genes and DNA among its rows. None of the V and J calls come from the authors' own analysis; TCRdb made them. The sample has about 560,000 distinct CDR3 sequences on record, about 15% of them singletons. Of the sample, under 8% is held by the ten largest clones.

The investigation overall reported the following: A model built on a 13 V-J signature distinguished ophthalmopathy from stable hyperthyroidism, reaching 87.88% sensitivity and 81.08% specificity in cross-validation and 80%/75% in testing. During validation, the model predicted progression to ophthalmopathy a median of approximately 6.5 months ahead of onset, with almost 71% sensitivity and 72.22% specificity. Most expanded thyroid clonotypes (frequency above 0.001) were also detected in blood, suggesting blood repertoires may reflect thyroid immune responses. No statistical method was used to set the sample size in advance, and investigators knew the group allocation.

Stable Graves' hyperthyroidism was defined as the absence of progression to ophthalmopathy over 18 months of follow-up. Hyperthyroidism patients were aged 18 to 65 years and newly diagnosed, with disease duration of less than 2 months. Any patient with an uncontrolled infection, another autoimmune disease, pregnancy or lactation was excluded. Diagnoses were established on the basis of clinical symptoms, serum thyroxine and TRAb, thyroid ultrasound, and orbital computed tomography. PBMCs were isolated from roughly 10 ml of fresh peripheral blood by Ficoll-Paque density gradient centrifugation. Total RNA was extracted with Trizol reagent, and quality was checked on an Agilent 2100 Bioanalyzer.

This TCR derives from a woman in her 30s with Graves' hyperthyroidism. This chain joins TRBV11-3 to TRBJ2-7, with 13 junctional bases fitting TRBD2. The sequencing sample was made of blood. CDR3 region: CASSLGGLAGNEQYF. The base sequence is TGTGCCAGCAGCTTAGGGGGACTAGCGGGAAACGAGCAGTACTTC. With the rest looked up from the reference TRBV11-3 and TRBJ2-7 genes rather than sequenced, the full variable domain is EAGVVQSPRYKIIEKKQPVAFWCNPISGHNTLYWYLQNLGQGPELLIRYENEEAVDDSQLPKDRFSAERLKGVDSTLKIQPAELGDSAVYLCASSLGGLAGNEQYFGPGTRLTVT.